Listed below are T cell receptor beta chains from one sample, sequenced in a study of sequential checkpoint blockade in melanoma. Profiled with immunoSEQ multiplex PCR; TCRdb holds only in-frame clones, not every one. Of about 4,000 clones in the sample, roughly a fifth were seen once. The material was tumor tissue (inferred from file names), obtained from a patient given nivolumab and ipilimumab in sequence. The source of these receptors is a human donor with melanoma. Both conserved end residues are trimmed from each CDR3. Fields, in order: V gene, CDR3 protein.

TRBV19 | ASSIFGGMNTEAF
TRBV6-8 | ASSDSGGAADTQY
TRBV12-5 | ASGLPGDLEQF
TRBV5-1 | ASSLDGTTYNEQF
TRBV9 | ASSPQGYNEQF
TRBV6-8 | AIGTSGGPSSTDTQY
TRBV6-8 | ATDRGGFHGYT
TRBV11-3 | ASSLEGSGANVLT
TRBV10-3 | AISESAGYGYT
TRBV9 | ASSEMTSSSNQPQH
TRBV30 | AGRDSQETQY
TRBV12-5 | ASGLGTEAF
TRBV11-3 | ASSPLAASSETQY
TRBV11-3 | ASSDGQINYGYT
TRBV7-1 | ASRFEGEETQY
TRBV28 | ASSPIGHTGELF
TRBV29-1 | SVRVVATDGNTIY
TRBV5-1 | ASSFSGALGDTQY
TRBV28 | ASREPGQNQPQH
TRBV6-8 | ASSYARTGSYSPLH
TRBV6-8 | ASSYGGAYTGELF
TRBV19 | ASSRSETGRDTQY
TRBV6-8 | ASSRRGGKDTQY
TRBV28 | ASSLWTGLGSSTDTQY
TRBV15 | ATSSGGGRTDTQY
TRBV30 | AWIPDGNTEAF
TRBV7-1 | ASTIPGGSSYEQY
TRBV29-1 | SVWTSGVWGTQY
TRBV9 | ASGGANEKLF
TRBV5-1 | ASSLAKGGARGYT
TRBV6-8 | ASSKQVYNSPLH
TRBV5-1 | ASSPDRGRAGELF
TRBV5-1 | ASSLGGQRADTQY
TRBV19 | ASSLTSAKYNEQF
TRBV9 | ASSEINGAGNTIY
TRBV28 | ASSLSGYSNQPQH
TRBV11-3 | ASSHTTGGVTYNEQF
TRBV6-8 | ASSYSDDDQETQY
TRBV18 | ASSPMGGTGDTEAF
TRBV5-1 | ASSPTGTAGSPLH
TRBV28 | ASSPKPQGVEKF
TRBV9 | ASSVGRASNQPQH
TRBV6-8 | ASSYVGGTNYGYT
TRBV19 | ASNRLTGSNTEAF
TRBV10-3 | AISETGTSNYGYT
TRBV11-3 | ASSLDPQNSPLH
TRBV29-1 | SVVLYTDTQY
TRBV5-1 | ASSLGGGTDTQY
TRBV28 | ASSRDTGYQPQH
TRBV19 | ASSTHPRQGARSPLH
TRBV4-1 | ASSQDPTSGTSTDTQY
TRBV9 | ASMDRGREEKLF
TRBV6-8 | ASSTPGQGVHQPQH
TRBV25-1 | ASSEFRGQFGNEQF
TRBV7-2 | ASSRTGLGEAF
TRBV18 | ASSPHSEKQPQH
TRBV5-1 | ASSPDPGLAGRY